The 12 T cell receptor beta chains given below trace back to one sample, sequenced in a study of radiation and T cells in renal cell carcinoma. This table comes from immunoSEQ multiplex PCR, and its TCRdb copy is limited to in-frame clones, with some not included. This sample has about 88,000 clones, with 75% to 90% found just once. Time point in this sample: baseline pretreatment blood. The treatment is: 15 Gy SBRT to primary tumor, nephrectomy 4 weeks later. The material was blood, obtained from a patient whose treatment included radiotherapy and nephrectomy. The receptor source for this set is a man aged 50 or older with renal cell carcinoma.

The V gene is TRBV19, the J gene TRBJ2-7; no clear D gene. The ends were cut back, 5 bases at V and 7 bases at J, with 15 bases in the middle. CDR1 and CDR2 (germline): LNHDA, SQIVND (reference sequence). The CDR3 runs to 13 residues. CDR3 protein: CASSPRPTQEQYF. The DNA of the CDR3 is TGTGCCAGTAGTCCCCGCCCGACACAGGAGCAGTACTTC.

V and J are TRBV4-1 and TRBJ1-6; D is perhaps TRBD1 (5 bases). This CDR3 contains 17 residues. Looked up from germline, CDR1 is MGHRA and CDR2 is YSYEKL. Trimming left V 2 bases short and J 7 bases short, with 18 bases between. DNA of the CDR3: TGCGCCAGCAGCCAACCGGGACGGACGACGAGAAATTCACCCCTCCACTTT. It encodes CASSQPGRTTRNSPLHF.

The chain combines TRBV27 with TRBJ2-5; D may match TRBD1 or TRBD2 (5 bases each). Trimming left V 6 bases short and J 5 bases short, with 16 bases between. The CDR3 length is 14 residues. The germline V gene has CDR1 MNHEY and CDR2 SMNVEV (reference sequence). CDR3 loop: CASSLGAGAETQYF. In DNA form, the CDR3 reads TGTGCCAGCAGCCTCGGCGCCGGGGCTGAGACCCAGTACTTC.

This clone came up a few times. The chain recombines TRBV18 with TRBJ1-4; a possible D gene is TRBD1 (6 bases). The V gene lost 5 bases and the J gene lost 7 bases, with 14 bases spanning the gap. Looked up from germline, CDR1 is KGHSH and CDR2 is LQKENI. The CDR3 consists of 14 residues. CDR3 sequence reads: CASSSKRGGEKLFF. CDR3 in DNA: TGTGCCAGCTCATCAAAGCGAGGGGGTGAAAAACTGTTTTTT.

This clone was seen once. The chain combines TRBV7-2 with TRBJ1-6; possible D gene TRBD1, 6 bases. V lost 6 bases and J lost 6, with 18 bases in between. CDR1 SGHTA and CDR2 FQGNSA come from the germline V gene. The CDR3 totals 16 residues. In nucleotides, the CDR3 is TGTGCCAGCAGTTTAACCCAGGACAGTACTAATTCACCCCTCCACTTT. Its protein is CASSLTQDSTNSPLHF.

This clone appeared a few times. The chain employs TRBV9 and TRBJ1-3; tentatively, D is TRBD1 (6 bases). Per the germline V gene, CDR1 is SGDLS and CDR2 is YYNGEE. Trimming removed 5 bases from V and 4 bases from J, with 10 bases in between. The CDR3 sequence is 13 residues long. For the CDR3, the DNA is TGTGCCAGCAGAGGGGGACGCGGAAACACCATATATTTT. Translation: CASRGGRGNTIYF.

Regarding this clone: It is unclear where the CDR3 begins or ends on the DNA, so no DNA is shown, and the CDR3 is as TCRdb lists it. V is TRBV5-4 and J is TRBJ2-1. CDR1 SGHNT and CDR2 YYREEE come from the germline V gene (reference sequence). The CDR3 is 19 amino acids in total, end residues counted. The CDR3 here is CASSLSKLGEDPVLRVSFF.

This clone came up a few times. The chain employs TRBV6-1 and TRBJ1-5; possible D gene TRBD1, 6 bases. V dropped 0 bases and J dropped 3 bases, with 15 bases sitting between them. Per the germline V gene, CDR1 is MNHNS and CDR2 is SASEGT. The CDR3 contains 17 residues. DNA for the CDR3: TGTGCCAGCAGTGAAGCGTTGGGGGGCGGTTCCAATCAGCCCCAGCATTTT. Amino acids: CASSEALGGGSNQPQHF.

The chain carries TRBV7-2 and TRBJ2-2; no firm D call. The germline CDR1 and CDR2 sequences are SGHTA and FQGNSA. This CDR3 is built from 14 residues. Trimming cost V 1 base and J 4 bases, with 7 bases left between them. The CDR3 nucleotides read TGTGCCAGCAGCTTAGTAGGGTTCACCGGGGAGCTGTTTTTT. The encoded protein is CASSLVGFTGELFF. Full variable domain (outside the CDR3, taken from reference TRBV7-2 and TRBJ2-2): GAGVSQSPSNKVTEKGKDVELRCDPISGHTALYWYRQSLGQGLEFLIYFQGNSAPDKSGLPSDRFSAERTGGSVSTLTIQRTQQEDSAVYLCASSLVGFTGELFFGEGSRLTVL.

The genes are TRBV5-1 and TRBJ2-6, with 7 nucleotides matching TRBD1. Per germline, CDR1 SGHRS and CDR2 YFSETQ. V gave up 3 bases and J gave up 2 bases; unmatched junction bases: 2. The length of the CDR3 is 15 residues. CDR3 sequence (DNA): TGCGCCAGCAGCTATGACAGGGCTGGGGCCAACGTCCTGACTTTC. This encodes CASSYDRAGANVLTF.

The V gene is TRBV27, the J gene TRBJ2-3, with D possibly TRBD1 on 5 matching bases. Trimming removed 5 bases from V and 1 base from J, with 19 bases in between. This CDR3 contains 17 residues. The germline CDR1 and CDR2 sequences are MNHEY and SMNVEV (reference sequence). In nucleotides, the CDR3 is TGTGCCAGCAGTCGATGGCGCCCAGGGTCCCGCACAGATACGCAGTATTTT. It encodes CASSRWRPGSRTDTQYF.

The rearrangement uses TRBV6-5 and TRBJ2-6; no definite D call. This CDR3 has 15 amino acids. The germline V gene encodes CDR1 MNHEY and CDR2 SVGAGI. Trimming cost V 2 bases and J 4 bases, with 9 bases left between them. The CDR3 DNA is TGTGCCAGCAGTTACGAGAGGTCAGGGGCCAACGTCCTGACTTTC. Its translation is CASSYERSGANVLTF.